The rows below give T cell receptor beta chains drawn from one sample of a study of response to subunit inactivated influenza vaccine. TCRdb itself ran the RT-PCR reads through MiXCR, one entry per CDR3 protein. The repertoire holds roughly 520,000 distinct CDR3 sequences, with approximately 24% as singletons. Sequencing used CD4+ T cells sorted from PBMCs, obtained more than 4 days after vaccination. The origin of the receptors is a man aged 45-65 years who received an inactivated influenza vaccine. Both conserved end residues are part of each CDR3. D genes are given only for firm matches. Clone size is not always given. Where it is, it says once, few, many or a class for expanded clones.

d_call: -; v_call: TRBV12-3/TRBV12-4; j_call: TRBJ1-5; clone_size: -; cdr3_nt: TGTGCCAGCAGTTTAGAATTGGGGGACAATCAGCCCCAGCATTTT; cdr3_aa: CASSLELGDNQPQHF
d_call: TRBD1; v_call: TRBV5-1; j_call: TRBJ1-4; clone_size: -; cdr3_nt: TGCGCCAGCAGGGGGGACAGGGGAGGAAAACTGTTTTTT; cdr3_aa: CASRGDRGGKLFF
d_call: -; v_call: TRBV5-5; j_call: TRBJ2-2; clone_size: -; cdr3_nt: TGTGCCAGCAGCTTGGGCAGGGGAGGGACCGGGGAGCTGTTTTTT; cdr3_aa: CASSLGRGGTGELFF
d_call: -; v_call: TRBV5-1; j_call: TRBJ2-7; clone_size: -; cdr3_nt: TGCGCCAGCGGGAAAAGGACAGCAGGACGCTACGAGCAGTACTTC; cdr3_aa: CASGKRTAGRYEQYF
d_call: -; v_call: TRBV24-1; j_call: TRBJ1-1; clone_size: few; cdr3_nt: TGTGCCACCAGTGATGCAGGGCCCACGGGGAGCGCTGAAGCTTTCTTT; cdr3_aa: CATSDAGPTGSAEAFF
d_call: -; v_call: TRBV6-2/TRBV6-3; j_call: TRBJ2-6; clone_size: few; cdr3_nt: TGTGCCAGCAGAGAGGCCAGGGCTGGGGCCAACGTCCTGACTTTC; cdr3_aa: CASREARAGANVLTF
d_call: TRBD1; v_call: TRBV9; j_call: TRBJ1-1; clone_size: -; cdr3_nt: TGTGCCAGCAGCAGACGACAGGGGAACACTGAAGCTTTCTTT; cdr3_aa: CASSRRQGNTEAFF
d_call: -; v_call: TRBV21-1; j_call: TRBJ1-4; clone_size: few; cdr3_nt: TGTGCCAGCAGCCCCCTCGAAGGGTCCTTTGGGGAAAAACTGTTTTTT; cdr3_aa: CASSPLEGSFGEKLFF
d_call: -; v_call: TRBV30; j_call: TRBJ2-1; clone_size: -; cdr3_nt: TGTGCCTGGAGGGAAACCGTCCACAATGAGCAGTTCTTC; cdr3_aa: CAWRETVHNEQFF
d_call: -; v_call: TRBV29-1; j_call: TRBJ2-3; clone_size: few; cdr3_nt: TGCAGCGTAGGGGGTCGGCATCTGGGGCTACCGACGCAGTATTTT; cdr3_aa: CSVGGRHLGLPTQYF
d_call: -; v_call: TRBV7-2; j_call: TRBJ1-4; clone_size: -; cdr3_nt: TGTGCCAGCAGCCCTAGTCGAACTAATGAAAAACTGTTTTTT; cdr3_aa: CASSPSRTNEKLFF
d_call: TRBD1; v_call: TRBV20-1; j_call: TRBJ2-7; clone_size: -; cdr3_nt: TGCAGTGCTATCCCGGGACAGGGGAGCTACGAGCAGTACTTC; cdr3_aa: CSAIPGQGSYEQYF
d_call: -; v_call: TRBV18; j_call: TRBJ2-1; clone_size: few; cdr3_nt: TGTGCCAGCTCACCCAGGGGCCTCGTAAAACACTCCTACAATGAGCAGTTCTTC; cdr3_aa: CASSPRGLVKHSYNEQFF
d_call: -; v_call: TRBV9; j_call: TRBJ1-1; clone_size: -; cdr3_nt: TGTGCCAGCAGCGCGAAGGCAATGAACACTGAAGCTTTCTTT; cdr3_aa: CASSAKAMNTEAFF
d_call: -; v_call: TRBV12-3/TRBV12-4; j_call: TRBJ2-5; clone_size: many; cdr3_nt: TGTGCCAGCAGTTTGTCCCACCAAGAGACCCAGTACTTC; cdr3_aa: CASSLSHQETQYF
d_call: -; v_call: TRBV6-1; j_call: TRBJ1-6; clone_size: -; cdr3_nt: TGTGCCAGCAGTGAACTTCCGAGGCAGGATAATTCACCCCTCCACTTT; cdr3_aa: CASSELPRQDNSPLHF
d_call: -; v_call: TRBV5-1; j_call: TRBJ2-7; clone_size: -; cdr3_nt: TGCGCCAGCAGCAGGGGCCCAGGGAACTCCTACGAGCAGTACTTC; cdr3_aa: CASSRGPGNSYEQYF
d_call: TRBD2; v_call: TRBV11-1; j_call: TRBJ2-1; clone_size: few; cdr3_nt: TGTGCCAGCAGACGCAGTCCCGGGACTAGCGGCCGCAGCTCCTACAATGAGCAGTTCTTC; cdr3_aa: CASRRSPGTSGRSSYNEQFF
d_call: -; v_call: TRBV30; j_call: TRBJ2-1; clone_size: -; cdr3_nt: TGTGCCTGGAGCGTATACAATGAGCAGTTCTTC; cdr3_aa: CAWSVYNEQFF
d_call: -; v_call: TRBV18; j_call: TRBJ2-1; clone_size: few; cdr3_nt: TGTGCCAGCTCACCGGGGAGGTATGAGCAGTTCTTC; cdr3_aa: CASSPGRYEQFF
d_call: -; v_call: TRBV15; j_call: TRBJ2-1; clone_size: -; cdr3_nt: TGTGCCACCAGCAGAGATTTGGCCCGGTCGGGTCACTACGAGCAGTTCTTC; cdr3_aa: CATSRDLARSGHYEQFF
d_call: -; v_call: TRBV6-1; j_call: TRBJ2-3; clone_size: -; cdr3_nt: TGTGCCAGCAGTCAGGACAGGGCGATCAAAGGGGGGGCAGATACGCAGTATTTT; cdr3_aa: CASSQDRAIKGGADTQYF
d_call: TRBD2; v_call: TRBV12-3/TRBV12-4; j_call: TRBJ2-5; clone_size: few; cdr3_nt: TGTGCCAGCAGTCGCAGACTAGCAGGCGAGACCCAGTACTTC; cdr3_aa: CASSRRLAGETQYF
d_call: -; v_call: TRBV10-3; j_call: TRBJ2-7; clone_size: few; cdr3_nt: TGTGCCATCAACCGGGACCCCGGGTACGAGCAGTACTTC; cdr3_aa: CAINRDPGYEQYF
d_call: TRBD1; v_call: TRBV20-1; j_call: TRBJ1-2; clone_size: few; cdr3_nt: TGCAGTGCTAAAACAGGGGGCGTAGGCTACACCTTC; cdr3_aa: CSAKTGGVGYTF
d_call: -; v_call: TRBV6-2/TRBV6-3; j_call: TRBJ2-7; clone_size: -; cdr3_nt: TGTGCCAGCAGAGGACAGGGAGGGTCCTACGAGCAGTACTTC; cdr3_aa: CASRGQGGSYEQYF
d_call: -; v_call: TRBV20-1; j_call: TRBJ2-1; clone_size: few; cdr3_nt: TGCAGTGCTAGGTTAGGGGGGCCTTACAATGAGCAGTTCTTC; cdr3_aa: CSARLGGPYNEQFF
d_call: -; v_call: TRBV3-1; j_call: TRBJ1-1; clone_size: few; cdr3_nt: TGTGCCAGCAGCTATGCCAACTTCCGTCACACTGAAGCTTTCTTT; cdr3_aa: CASSYANFRHTEAFF
d_call: TRBD2; v_call: TRBV4-2; j_call: TRBJ2-7; clone_size: few; cdr3_nt: TGTGCCAGCAGCCAAGCGACTAGCGGTGTCTACGAGCAGTACTTC; cdr3_aa: CASSQATSGVYEQYF
d_call: TRBD2; v_call: TRBV29-1; j_call: TRBJ2-3; clone_size: few; cdr3_nt: TGCAGCGTTGGGGGACTAGCGGGGTTAGATACGCAGTATTTT; cdr3_aa: CSVGGLAGLDTQYF
d_call: -; v_call: TRBV7-2; j_call: TRBJ2-7; clone_size: few; cdr3_nt: TGTGCCAGCAGCCTTTATTCAGACGGTTACTACGAGCAGTACTTC; cdr3_aa: CASSLYSDGYYEQYF
d_call: TRBD1; v_call: TRBV10-3; j_call: TRBJ1-2; clone_size: -; cdr3_nt: TGTGCCATCAGCCGGGACAGATCGAACTATGGCTACACCTTC; cdr3_aa: CAISRDRSNYGYTF
d_call: TRBD1; v_call: TRBV7-2; j_call: TRBJ2-1; clone_size: -; cdr3_nt: TGTGCCAGCAGCTCCGGACAGGGTCGTCTCGATGAGCAGTTCTTC; cdr3_aa: CASSSGQGRLDEQFF
d_call: -; v_call: TRBV7-2; j_call: TRBJ2-7; clone_size: once; cdr3_nt: TGTGCCAGCAGCTTTTCTACTAGGTACTCCTACGAGCAGTACTTC; cdr3_aa: CASSFSTRYSYEQYF
d_call: TRBD2; v_call: TRBV20-1; j_call: TRBJ2-1; clone_size: few; cdr3_nt: TGCAGTGCTAGAGGTAGCGGGGGGGGCGATGAGCAGTTCTTC; cdr3_aa: CSARGSGGGDEQFF
d_call: -; v_call: TRBV6-1; j_call: TRBJ1-1; clone_size: few; cdr3_nt: TGTGCCAGCAGTGAATACGGGGATCGTGGTGAAGCTTTCTTT; cdr3_aa: CASSEYGDRGEAFF
d_call: TRBD1; v_call: TRBV12-3/TRBV12-4; j_call: TRBJ2-1; clone_size: -; cdr3_nt: TGTGCCAGCAGTCCGACAGGGGACAATGAGCAGTTCTTC; cdr3_aa: CASSPTGDNEQFF
d_call: TRBD1; v_call: TRBV4-3; j_call: TRBJ1-1; clone_size: -; cdr3_nt: TGCGCCAGCAGCCCGTCGACAGGGAGGGGCACTGAAGCTTTCTTT; cdr3_aa: CASSPSTGRGTEAFF
d_call: TRBD2; v_call: TRBV11-2; j_call: TRBJ2-1; clone_size: -; cdr3_nt: TGTGCCAGCAGAAAACTAGCGGGGAGAGACAATGAGCAGTTCTTC; cdr3_aa: CASRKLAGRDNEQFF
d_call: TRBD2; v_call: TRBV5-1; j_call: TRBJ2-3; clone_size: -; cdr3_nt: TGCGCCAGCAGCTTGTACGGGACTAGCGGGGGGGCCACAGATACGCAGTATTTT; cdr3_aa: CASSLYGTSGGATDTQYF
d_call: TRBD2; v_call: TRBV5-5; j_call: TRBJ2-1; clone_size: once; cdr3_nt: TGTGCCAGCAGCTTGTTGCCTAGCGGGAGGGCCTCCTACAATGAGCAGTTCTTC; cdr3_aa: CASSLLPSGRASYNEQFF
d_call: -; v_call: TRBV5-6; j_call: TRBJ1-1; clone_size: few; cdr3_nt: TGTGCCAGCAGCCTGTTGACCAGGACTAACACTGAAGCTTTCTTT; cdr3_aa: CASSLLTRTNTEAFF
d_call: -; v_call: TRBV12-3/TRBV12-4; j_call: TRBJ1-3; clone_size: -; cdr3_nt: TGTGCCAGCAGGAAAAGGGGGGTCAGCTCTGGAAACACCATATATTTT; cdr3_aa: CASRKRGVSSGNTIYF
d_call: -; v_call: TRBV6-1; j_call: TRBJ1-2; clone_size: -; cdr3_nt: TGTGCCAGCAGTGAATGGAACGGATATGGCTACACCTTC; cdr3_aa: CASSEWNGYGYTF
d_call: TRBD1; v_call: TRBV10-3; j_call: TRBJ1-2; clone_size: -; cdr3_nt: TGTGCCATCAGTGGACAGGGAAACTATGGCTACACCTTC; cdr3_aa: CAISGQGNYGYTF